Listed here are 14 T cell receptor beta chains from one sample, sequenced in a study of blood T cell repertoires in COVID-19. The protocol was immunoSEQ multiplex PCR, while the TCRdb copy is restricted to in-frame clones and leaves out a portion. The data show 190,000 or so clones, 70% to 90% seen once. The specimen sequenced was peripheral blood. These receptors all stem from a man aged 35-49 years with active or convalescent COVID-19.

The gene calls are TRBV2 and TRBJ2-3; 7 bases agree with TRBD2. CDR1 and CDR2 from the germline V gene are SNHLY and FYNNEI. V trimming: 5 bases; J trimming: 5 bases; junction bases outside the gene matches: 10. The CDR3 sequence is 15 residues long. The CDR3 region is CASSLSAGWGDTQYF. In nucleotides, the CDR3 is TGTGCCAGCAGTTTATCAGCGGGGTGGGGAGATACGCAGTATTTT.

The chain is built from TRBV7-9 and TRBJ1-6; 7 bases fit TRBD1. The CDR3 sequence is 15 residues long. Germline CDR1 reads SEHNR; CDR2 reads FQNEAQ (reference sequence). The J segment lost 6 bases and the V segment lost 4 bases, leaving 6 bases of the junction unmatched. In DNA form, the CDR3 reads TGTGCCAGCAGCTCGGGACAGCAGGGTAATTCACCCCTCCACTTT. Translated, it gives CASSSGQQGNSPLHF.

The rearrangement joins TRBV6-5 to TRBJ2-1, with D uncertain. The ends were cut back, 4 bases at V and 4 bases at J, with 5 bases in the middle. The CDR3 consists of 12 residues. The germline V gene encodes CDR1 MNHEY and CDR2 SVGAGI. The CDR3 region has the DNA TGTGCCAGCAGTTCCAGGTACAATGAGCAGTTCTTC. This encodes CASSSRYNEQFF.

The chain uses TRBV9 and TRBJ2-2; TRBD1 might be the D (5 bases). CDR3 size: 15 residues. Germline assignment: CDR1 SGDLS and CDR2 YYNGEE. Trimming took 1 base from V and 1 from J, leaving 8 bases between them. The CDR3 is CASSVRDRNTGELFF. In DNA form, the CDR3 reads TGTGCCAGCAGCGTACGTGACAGGAACACCGGGGAGCTGTTTTTT.

This rearrangement joins TRBV5-4 to TRBJ2-7; 9 bases are shared with TRBD1. Trimming removed 3 bases from V and 5 bases from J; junction bases left unmatched: 12. This CDR3 comprises 16 residues. The germline gives CDR1 SGHNT, CDR2 YYREEE (reference sequence). The CDR3 loop reads CASSSTVGQGFHEQYF. Here the CDR3 DNA reads TGTGCCAGCAGCTCCACCGTGGGACAGGGTTTCCACGAGCAGTACTTC. The full variable domain, completed using reference TRBV5-4 and TRBJ2-7, is ETGVTQSPTHLIKTRGQQVTLRCSSQSGHNTVSWYQQALGQGPQFIFQYYREEENGRGNFPPRFSGLQFPNYSSELNVNALELDDSALYLCASSSTVGQGFHEQYFGPGTRLTVT.

This clone was picked up one time. DNA for the CDR3: TGTGCCATCACCCCGGGGGGGAACCAAGAGACCCAGTACTTC. Amino acids: CAITPGGNQETQYF. The genes are TRBV10-3 and TRBJ2-5; 8 bases align to TRBD2. The length of the CDR3 is 14 residues. Trimming cost V 7 bases and J 0 bases; bases outside gene matches: 4. The germline V gene encodes CDR1 ENHRY and CDR2 SYGVKD.

The rearrangement joins TRBV24-1 to TRBJ2-3; TRBD2 matches 9 bases. J lost 2 bases, V lost 9 bases, and 8 bases had no gene match. The CDR3 runs 15 residues. Germline CDR1 reads KGHDR; CDR2 reads SFDVKD. CDR3 sequence (DNA): TGTGCCACCGAAGTAGCGGGGGAACTCACAGATACGCAGTATTTT. Translated, it gives CATEVAGELTDTQYF.

The chain uses TRBV21-1 and TRBJ1-2; the DNA was not compared with TRBD1, the D call given in the table. TRBV21-1 is described as a pseudogene. This CDR3 has 14 amino acids. The CDR3 sequence: CASSPTARLYGYTF. CDR3 nucleotides: TGTGCCAGCAGCCCGACAGCGCGACTCTATGGCTACACCTTC.

The chain uses TRBV7-2 and TRBJ1-2, with a possible D match to TRBD1 (6 bases). The CDR3 loop spans 13 amino acids. Germline CDR1 reads SGHTA; CDR2 reads FQGNSA. The germline V and J ends were trimmed by 5 bases and 7 bases, with 14 bases remaining between them. The CDR3 loop is CTSSLRQAGGYTF. DNA for the CDR3: TGTACCAGCAGCCTTAGACAGGCCGGTGGCTACACCTTC.

The CDR3 region is CASSDLQGQLLHF. DNA of the CDR3: TGTGCCAGCTCGGATCTCCAAGGACAGCTCCTCCACTTT. This sequence joins TRBV18 and TRBJ1-6; TRBD1 is a possible D gene (6 bases). Germline lookup yields CDR1 KGHSH and CDR2 LQKENI. Trimming removed 6 bases at V and 15 bases at J, with 18 bases between. The CDR3 is made up of 13 amino acids.

In this sample, this clone turned up once. The rearrangement links TRBV30 to TRBJ1-2, with D perhaps TRBD1 (6 bases). Between the trimmed V and J ends, which lost 0 bases and 10 bases, there was a span of 12 bases. Germline lookup yields CDR1 GTSNPN and CDR2 SVGIG (reference sequence). This CDR3 region has 12 residues. CDR3 nucleotides: TGTGCCTGGAGTGTCCAGGGGATGCTCTACACCTTC. Its translation: CAWSVQGMLYTF.

The genes are TRBV2 and TRBJ1-6; 8 bases agree with TRBD1. Losses at the gene ends were 6 bases for V and 8 bases for J; bases not matched to a gene: 3. The V gene's germline CDR1 is SNHLY and CDR2 FYNNEI. CDR3 length: 13 amino acids. CDR3 coding DNA: TGTGCCAGCAGGATGACAGGGGATTCACCCCTCCACTTT. Translation gives CASRMTGDSPLHF.

The J gene is TRBJ1-6, the V gene TRBV6-1, with 10 bases aligning to TRBD1. Germline loops: CDR1 MNHNS, CDR2 SASEGT. The V gene end was trimmed by 4 bases and the J gene end by 4 bases; junction bases not matched to a gene: 10. This CDR3 has 18 residues. CDR3 protein: CASSVGQGPVYYNSPLHF. CDR3 nucleotides: TGTGCCAGCAGTGTGGGACAGGGGCCAGTCTATTATAATTCACCCCTCCACTTT.

This clone appeared a single time. The chain joins TRBV2 to TRBJ1-1, with a tentative D call TRBD1 (5 bases). Germline assignment: CDR1 SNHLY and CDR2 FYNNEI. The CDR3 runs 14 residues. Trimming removed 6 bases at V and 0 bases at J, with 11 bases between. In DNA, the CDR3 is TGTGCCAGCAGATTAGACAGAATGAACACTGAAGCTTTCTTT. Its protein product is CASRLDRMNTEAFF. Using reference TRBV2 and TRBJ1-1 for the parts outside the CDR3, the full variable domain is EPEVTQTPSHQVTQMGQEVILRCVPISNHLYFYWYRQILGQKVEFLVSFYNNEISEKSEIFDDQFSVERPDGSNFTLKIRSTKLEDSAMYFCASRLDRMNTEAFFGQGTRLTVV.